Listed below are T cell receptor beta chains from one sample, sequenced in a study of cytomegalovirus exposure and HLA in healthy donors. Produced via immunoSEQ multiplex PCR; TCRdb's table is partial and in-frame only. The table lists hundreds of thousands of clones, about nine tenths of them singletons. The specimen was PBMCs. The receptors stem from a woman under 30 in good health and CMV-seronegative. Both conserved end residues are part of each CDR3. The order of the fields is V gene, clone size, CDR3 protein. Not all rows give a size; the values are once, few, many and, for expanded clones, a class.

TRBV5-6 | - | CASSLATSNEQFF
TRBV11-2 | - | CASSASGFHYEQYF
TRBV5-4 | few | CASRSGDSPLHF
TRBV5-1 | once | CASSAPGTEAFF
TRBV30 | - | CAWKPTSGRAVEQFF
TRBV6-5 | - | CASSYGVGSNEQFF
TRBV29-1 | - | CSVRWGVNQPQHF
TRBV5-6 | - | CASSLARDRDYGYAF
TRBV6-1 | - | CASRGDSRPLLFF
TRBV27 | - | CASSLSRGKEANVLTF
TRBV11-2 | - | CASSLGSNYGYTF
TRBV28 | few | CASSSRGVFYGYTF
TRBV5-1 | - | CASSTETGTREAFF
TRBV13 | - | CASSLGGQQETQYF
TRBV30 | - | CAWRTGNQPQHF
TRBV2 | - | CASSPPGGANTGELFF
TRBV6-1 | - | CASRLAGGNQPQHF
TRBV7-9 | - | CASSGEGLHNSPLHF
TRBV6-6 | - | CASSYSGGSGNTIYF
TRBV29-1 | few | CSVETDPPSGANVLTF
TRBV18 | - | CASSPTGSGANVLTF
TRBV7-2 | - | CASTLSRETEAFF
TRBV10-3 | - | CAISDLTGELFF
TRBV19 | once | CASSPTYLVGANVLTF
TRBV10-1 | few | CASSPGGTGGVEQYF
TRBV29-1 | - | CSVEDYEQGRTDTQYF
TRBV30 | - | CAWSYGSYNEQFF
TRBV2 | once | CASSDRGYEQYF
TRBV7-9 | - | CASSPPGQGFSGEQYF
TRBV28 | - | CASSSGTGGNQPQHF
TRBV2 | - | CASSGGRGTEAFF